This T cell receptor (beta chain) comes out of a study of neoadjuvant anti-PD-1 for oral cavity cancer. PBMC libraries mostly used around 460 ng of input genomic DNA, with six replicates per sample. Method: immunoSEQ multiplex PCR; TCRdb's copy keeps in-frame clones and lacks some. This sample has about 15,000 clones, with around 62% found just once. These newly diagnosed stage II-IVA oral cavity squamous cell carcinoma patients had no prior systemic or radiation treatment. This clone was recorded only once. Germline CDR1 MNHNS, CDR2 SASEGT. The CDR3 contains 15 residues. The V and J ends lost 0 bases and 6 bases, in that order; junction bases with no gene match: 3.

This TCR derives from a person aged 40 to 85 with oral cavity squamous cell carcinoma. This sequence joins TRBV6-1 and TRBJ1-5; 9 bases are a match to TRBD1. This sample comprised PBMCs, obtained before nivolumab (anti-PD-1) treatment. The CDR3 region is CASSEAGQGSQPQHF. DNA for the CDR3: TGTGCCAGCAGTGAAGCCGGACAGGGGAGTCAGCCCCAGCATTTT.